The T cell receptor beta chain under discussion was sequenced for a study of T-cell memory formation after mild COVID-19. About the study: Clusters were largely donor specific.

Note on this clonotype: Its antigen remains unidentified.

TCRdb reprocessed the 5' RACE reads via MiXCR and lists one record per CDR3 protein. The table includes roughly 200,000 distinct CDR3 sequences, 16% detected once. The study, taken as a whole, reports: Researchers found some responding clones in pre-infection memory, a sign that cross-reactive memory joined. What remained unconfirmed was the SARS-CoV-2 specificity of second-wave clones peaking on day 37.

The clonotype originates from an adult woman who had mild COVID-19 (a few samples of this study predate the infection). Cell type and time point are not known. The sample was PBMCs or a T cell subset sorted from them (not recorded which).

This CDR3 reads CASTREKDSPLHF. CDR3 sequence (DNA): TGTGCCAGCACCCGAGAGAAGGATTCACCCCTCCACTTT. This chain links TRBV6-5 with TRBJ1-6, with D unresolved. Trimming took off 7 bases at V and 8 bases at J, with 12 bases between the two ends. Germline CDR1 is MNHEY and CDR2 is SVGAGI. This CDR3 contains 13 residues.